Sequencing of this TCR beta chain was carried out in a study of T-cell reconstitution after alpha-beta-depleted transplantation in children. General study points: Reportedly, only several hundred clones from non-depleted graft cells drove alpha-beta T-cell counts at about two months.

This clonotype was seen repeatedly, ten times or more. What it recognizes is unknown. TCRbeta library preparation incorporated unique molecular identifiers. MiXCR was run by TCRdb on the PCR reads, yielding one entry per CDR3 protein. The sample lists approximately 290,000 distinct CDR3 sequences, roughly 11% occurring once. The germline V gene has CDR1 SGHTA and CDR2 FQGTGA. The V gene lost 5 bases and the J gene lost 7 bases, with 15 bases spanning the gap. The CDR3 has 13 amino acids. The specimen was peripheral blood, collected 180 days after TCRalphabeta/CD19-depleted stem cell transplant. V is TRBV7-3 and J is TRBJ2-7; possible D gene TRBD2, 5 bases. The sequence was obtained from a male patient aged 2 to 10 who had a stem cell transplant for chronic granulomatous disease, so the T cells may come from the graft donor. The CDR3 spells CASSPWSGAEQYF. DNA of the CDR3: TGTGCCAGCAGCCCATGGAGCGGAGCGGAGCAGTACTTC.